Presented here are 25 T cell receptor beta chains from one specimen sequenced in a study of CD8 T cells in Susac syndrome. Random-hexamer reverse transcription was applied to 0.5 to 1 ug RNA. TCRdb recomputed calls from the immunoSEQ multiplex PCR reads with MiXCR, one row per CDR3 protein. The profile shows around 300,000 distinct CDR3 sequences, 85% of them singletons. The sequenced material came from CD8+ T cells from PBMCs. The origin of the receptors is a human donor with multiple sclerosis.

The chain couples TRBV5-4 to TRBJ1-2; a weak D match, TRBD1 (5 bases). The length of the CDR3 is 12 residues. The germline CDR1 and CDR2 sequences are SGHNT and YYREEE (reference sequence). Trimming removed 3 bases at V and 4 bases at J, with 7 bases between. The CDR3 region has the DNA TGTGCCAGCAGCTCTGACAGCTATGGCTACACCTTC. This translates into CASSSDSYGYTF.

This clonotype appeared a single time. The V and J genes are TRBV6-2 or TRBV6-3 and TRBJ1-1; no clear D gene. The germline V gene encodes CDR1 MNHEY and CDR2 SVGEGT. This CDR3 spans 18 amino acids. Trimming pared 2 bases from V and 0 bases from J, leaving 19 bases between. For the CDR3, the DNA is TGTGCCAGCAGTTACCACCAATCCCAGGCAAAGTTGAACACTGAAGCTTTCTTT. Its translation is CASSYHQSQAKLNTEAFF.

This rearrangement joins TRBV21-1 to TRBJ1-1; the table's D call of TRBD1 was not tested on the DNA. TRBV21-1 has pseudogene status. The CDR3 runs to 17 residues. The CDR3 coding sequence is TGTGCCAGCGGGGGGGTTGAACAGGGCGTACGGAACACTGAAGCTTTCTTT. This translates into CASGGVEQGVRNTEAFF.

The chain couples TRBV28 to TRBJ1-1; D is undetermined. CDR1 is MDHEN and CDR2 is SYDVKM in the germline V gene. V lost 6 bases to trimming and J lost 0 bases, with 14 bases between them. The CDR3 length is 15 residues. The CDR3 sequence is CASSLTGIMNTEAFF. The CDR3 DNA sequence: TGTGCCAGCAGCCTGACGGGGATTATGAACACTGAAGCTTTCTTT.

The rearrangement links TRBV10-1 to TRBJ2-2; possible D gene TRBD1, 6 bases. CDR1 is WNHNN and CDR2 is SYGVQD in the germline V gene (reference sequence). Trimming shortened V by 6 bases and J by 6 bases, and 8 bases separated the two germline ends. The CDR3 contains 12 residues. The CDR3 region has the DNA TGCGCCAGCAGGGGACAATCCGGGGAGCTGTTTTTT. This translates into CASRGQSGELFF.

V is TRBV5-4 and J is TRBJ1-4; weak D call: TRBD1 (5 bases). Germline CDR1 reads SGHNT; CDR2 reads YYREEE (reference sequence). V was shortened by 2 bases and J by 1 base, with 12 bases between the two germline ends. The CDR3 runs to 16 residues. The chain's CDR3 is CASSLGALETNEKLFF. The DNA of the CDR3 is TGTGCCAGCAGCTTAGGGGCGTTGGAAACTAATGAAAAACTGTTTTTT.

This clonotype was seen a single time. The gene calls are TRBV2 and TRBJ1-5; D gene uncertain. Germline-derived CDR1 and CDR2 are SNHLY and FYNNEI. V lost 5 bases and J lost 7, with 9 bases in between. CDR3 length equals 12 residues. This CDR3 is CASSNLKQPQHF. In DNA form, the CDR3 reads TGTGCCAGCAGTAATCTCAAGCAGCCCCAGCATTTT. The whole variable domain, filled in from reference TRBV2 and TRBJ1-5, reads EPEVTQTPSHQVTQMGQEVILRCVPISNHLYFYWYRQILGQKVEFLVSFYNNEISEKSEIFDDQFSVERPDGSNFTLKIRSTKLEDSAMYFCASSNLKQPQHFGDGTRLSIL.

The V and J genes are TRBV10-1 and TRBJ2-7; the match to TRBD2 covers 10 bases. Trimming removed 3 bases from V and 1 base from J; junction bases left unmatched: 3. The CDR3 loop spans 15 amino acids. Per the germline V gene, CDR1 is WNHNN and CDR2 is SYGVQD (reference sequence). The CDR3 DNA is TGCGCCAGCAGTGAACAGCGGGAGGGGTCCTACGAGCAGTACTTC. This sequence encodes CASSEQREGSYEQYF.

CDR3 sequence reads: CASGRTSGPPQETQYF. The DNA for the CDR3 is TGTGCCAGCGGGAGGACTAGCGGGCCTCCTCAAGAGACCCAGTACTTC. The chain employs TRBV12-3 or TRBV12-4 and TRBJ2-5, with TRBD2 matching over 11 bases. The V segment lost 8 bases and the J segment 2 bases; nucleotides outside the gene matches: 10. CDR3 size: 16 residues.

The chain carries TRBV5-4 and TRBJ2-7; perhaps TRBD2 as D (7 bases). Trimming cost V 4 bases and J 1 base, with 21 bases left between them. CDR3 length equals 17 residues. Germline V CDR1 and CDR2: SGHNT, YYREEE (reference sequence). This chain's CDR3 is CASSGGGLPLLSYEQYF. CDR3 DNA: TGTGCCAGCAGCGGGGGGGGCTTGCCGTTATTATCCTACGAGCAGTACTTC.

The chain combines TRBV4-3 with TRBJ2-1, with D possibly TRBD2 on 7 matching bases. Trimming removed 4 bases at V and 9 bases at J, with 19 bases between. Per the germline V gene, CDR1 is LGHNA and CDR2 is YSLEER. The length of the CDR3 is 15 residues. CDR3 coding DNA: TGCGCCAGCAGCCGGGGGGCTAGCGGCCTGGGTGAGCAGTTCTTC. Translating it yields CASSRGASGLGEQFF.

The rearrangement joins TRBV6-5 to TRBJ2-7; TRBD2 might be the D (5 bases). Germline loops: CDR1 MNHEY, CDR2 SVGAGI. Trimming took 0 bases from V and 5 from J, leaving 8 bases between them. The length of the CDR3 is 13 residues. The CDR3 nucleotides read TGTGCCAGCAGTTACTCGATCGGGAACGAGCAGTACTTC. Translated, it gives CASSYSIGNEQYF.

This chain's CDR3 is CSARAAGTGPTDTQYF. The CDR3 DNA reads as TGCAGTGCTAGAGCAGCAGGGACGGGTCCCACAGATACGCAGTATTTT. V and J are TRBV20-1 and TRBJ2-3; possibly TRBD1 or TRBD2 for D (5 bases each). The CDR3 sequence is 16 residues long. Germline values: CDR1 DFQATT, CDR2 SNEGSKA (reference sequence). Trimming took 1 base from V and 2 from J, leaving 16 bases between them.

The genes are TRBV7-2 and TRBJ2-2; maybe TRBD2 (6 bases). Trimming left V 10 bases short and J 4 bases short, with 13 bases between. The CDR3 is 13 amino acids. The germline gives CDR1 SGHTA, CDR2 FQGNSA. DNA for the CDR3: TGTGCCACCGGGGACTTGGGCACCGGGGAGCTGTTTTTT. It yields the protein CATGDLGTGELFF. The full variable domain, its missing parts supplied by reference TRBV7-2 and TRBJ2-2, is GAGVSQSPSNKVTEKGKDVELRCDPISGHTALYWYRQSLGQGLEFLIYFQGNSAPDKSGLPSDRFSAERTGGSVSTLTIQRTQQEDSAVYLCATGDLGTGELFFGEGSRLTVL.

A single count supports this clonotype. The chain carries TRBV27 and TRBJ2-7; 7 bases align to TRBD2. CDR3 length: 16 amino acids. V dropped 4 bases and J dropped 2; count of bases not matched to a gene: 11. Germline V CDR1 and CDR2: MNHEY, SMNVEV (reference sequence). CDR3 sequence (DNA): TGTGCCAGCAGTTCCTCGTGGCTAGCGGCCACCTACGAGCAGTACTTC. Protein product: CASSSSWLAATYEQYF.

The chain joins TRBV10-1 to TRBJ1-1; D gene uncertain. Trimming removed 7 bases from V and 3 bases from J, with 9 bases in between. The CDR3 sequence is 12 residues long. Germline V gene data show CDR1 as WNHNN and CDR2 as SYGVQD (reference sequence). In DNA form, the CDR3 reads TGCGCCAGCACCGACGGGGACACTGAAGCTTTCTTT. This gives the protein CASTDGDTEAFF.

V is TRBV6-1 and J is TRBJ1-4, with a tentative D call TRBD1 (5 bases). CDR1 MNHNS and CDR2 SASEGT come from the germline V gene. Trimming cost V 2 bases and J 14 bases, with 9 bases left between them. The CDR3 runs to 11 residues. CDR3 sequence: CASSESGLLFF. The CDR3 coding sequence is TGTGCCAGCAGTGAATCGGGACTCCTGTTTTTT.

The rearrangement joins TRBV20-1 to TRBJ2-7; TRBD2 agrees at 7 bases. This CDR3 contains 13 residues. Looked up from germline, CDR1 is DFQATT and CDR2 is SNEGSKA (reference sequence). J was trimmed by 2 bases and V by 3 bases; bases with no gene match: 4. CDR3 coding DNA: TGCAGTGCTAGGCCGGGACTAACCTACGAGCAGTACTTC. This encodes CSARPGLTYEQYF.

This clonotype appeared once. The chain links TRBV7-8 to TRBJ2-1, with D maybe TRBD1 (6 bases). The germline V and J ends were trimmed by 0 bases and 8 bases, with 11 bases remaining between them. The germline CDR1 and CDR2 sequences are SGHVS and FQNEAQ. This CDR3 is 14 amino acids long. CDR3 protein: CASSLATGTDEQFF. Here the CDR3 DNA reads TGTGCCAGCAGCTTAGCTACAGGGACGGATGAGCAGTTCTTC.

In DNA, the CDR3 is TGTGCCAGCAGTTACCCTCCGGGACCACTAAGTCCCACAGATACGCAGTATTTT. It specifies CASSYPPGPLSPTDTQYF. The chain links TRBV6-2 or TRBV6-3 to TRBJ2-3; D tentatively reads TRBD1 or TRBD2 (5 bases each). The CDR3 length is 18 residues. Germline values: CDR1 MNHEY, CDR2 SVGEGT. Deletions cut 2 bases from V and 2 bases from J, with 20 bases between.

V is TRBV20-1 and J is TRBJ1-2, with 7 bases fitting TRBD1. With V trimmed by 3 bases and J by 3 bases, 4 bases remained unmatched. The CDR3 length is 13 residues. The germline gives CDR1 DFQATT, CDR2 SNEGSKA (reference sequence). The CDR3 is CSASGTEDYGYTF. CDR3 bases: TGCAGTGCTAGCGGGACAGAGGACTATGGCTACACCTTC.

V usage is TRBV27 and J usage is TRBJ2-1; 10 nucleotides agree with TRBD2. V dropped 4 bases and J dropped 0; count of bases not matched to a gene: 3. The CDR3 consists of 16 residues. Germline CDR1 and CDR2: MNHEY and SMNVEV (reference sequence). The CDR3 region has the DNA TGTGCCAGCAGTTCTCTAGCGGGAGACTCCTACAATGAGCAGTTCTTC. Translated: CASSSLAGDSYNEQFF.

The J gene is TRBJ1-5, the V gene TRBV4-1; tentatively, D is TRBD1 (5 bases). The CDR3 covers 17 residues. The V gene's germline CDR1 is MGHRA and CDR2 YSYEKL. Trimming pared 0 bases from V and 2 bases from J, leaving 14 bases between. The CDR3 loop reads CASSQEGDGFGNQPQHF. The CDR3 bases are TGCGCCAGCAGCCAAGAGGGGGACGGGTTCGGCAATCAGCCCCAGCATTTT.

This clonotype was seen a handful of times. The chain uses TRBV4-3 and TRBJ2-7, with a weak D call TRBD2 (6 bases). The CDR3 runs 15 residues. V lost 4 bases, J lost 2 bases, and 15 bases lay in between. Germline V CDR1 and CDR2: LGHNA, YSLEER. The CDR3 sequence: CASSRGLRGPYEQYF. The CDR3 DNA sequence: TGCGCCAGCAGCCGCGGCCTGCGGGGCCCCTACGAGCAGTACTTC.

The CDR3 loop reads CASSQDYDRYQQETQYF. The DNA of the CDR3 is TGCGCCAGCAGCCAAGATTATGACAGGTACCAACAAGAGACCCAGTACTTC. This chain joins TRBV4-3 and TRBJ2-5, with D perhaps TRBD1 (6 bases). V lost 0 bases to trimming and J lost 2 bases, with 16 bases between them. This CDR3 has 17 amino acids. CDR1 LGHNA and CDR2 YSLEER come from the germline V gene.